The rows below give T cell receptor beta chains drawn from one sample of a study of CD8+CD57+ T cells in acquired aplastic anemia. A single record per CDR3 protein comes from TCRdb applying MiXCR to the reads. The data show roughly 280,000 distinct CDR3 sequences, roughly 59% seen once. The source material was sorted CD4+, CD8+, or CD8+CD57+ T cells (not recorded which) from PBMCs. These receptors originate from a human donor with aplastic anemia. Both conserved end residues are part of each CDR3. Each record gives: clone size, V gene, J gene, CDR3 protein. Some rows mark clone size as missing; the rest say once, few, many or name a class of expanded clone.

size: once
V: TRBV29-1
J: TRBJ2-5
CDR3: CSVEDSIPEETQYF

size: NA
V: TRBV15
J: TRBJ2-7
CDR3: CATSRWATYEQYF

size: many
V: TRBV7-8
J: TRBJ2-5
CDR3: CASSSSGGLRGTQYF

size: NA
V: TRBV2
J: TRBJ2-1
CDR3: CASSQGPTPYEQFF

size: NA
V: TRBV20-1
J: TRBJ2-7
CDR3: CSAPDRDGLAGIYEQYF

size: many
V: TRBV27
J: TRBJ1-5
CDR3: CASSLSSEWGSNQPQHF

size: few
V: TRBV24-1
J: TRBJ2-1
CDR3: CATSPGQGRDNEQFF

size: NA
V: TRBV20-1
J: TRBJ1-1
CDR3: CSAGTENTEAFF

size: few
V: TRBV20-1
J: TRBJ1-2
CDR3: CSAGTGFYGYTF

size: once
V: TRBV20-1
J: TRBJ2-7
CDR3: CSARDPRGQGVDEQYF

size: many
V: TRBV5-8
J: TRBJ2-1
CDR3: CASSRDYLGGEQFF

size: NA
V: TRBV5-4
J: TRBJ2-5
CDR3: CASSVGTSGGGETQYF

size: few
V: TRBV19
J: TRBJ2-3
CDR3: CASSPRPPRPDTQYF

size: NA
V: TRBV10-3
J: TRBJ2-3
CDR3: CAISERTSGTTSTDTQYF

size: few
V: TRBV7-8
J: TRBJ2-7
CDR3: CASSLAGGNSYEQYF

size: NA
V: TRBV24-1
J: TRBJ2-1
CDR3: CATSDPGRHNEQFF

size: NA
V: TRBV7-9
J: TRBJ1-6
CDR3: CASSSLEYSGMKGPLHF

size: few
V: TRBV2
J: TRBJ1-4
CDR3: CASRVGFINEKLFF

size: NA
V: TRBV10-1
J: TRBJ2-7
CDR3: CASSRTGEGYEQYF

size: NA
V: TRBV5-6
J: TRBJ2-3
CDR3: CASSLVGGGADTQYF

size: many
V: TRBV6-5
J: TRBJ2-3
CDR3: CASRLQGWDTDTQYF